This T cell receptor beta chain was retrieved from a study of T cell changes during pregnancy in multiple sclerosis. Here immunoSEQ multiplex PCR was the method, and the copy in TCRdb shows in-frame clones only, minus some. In the table there are tens of thousands of clones, 85% to 95% of which are singletons. The material was CD4+ T cells from peripheral blood mononuclear cells, obtained before pregnancy. The TCR comes from a female donor with multiple sclerosis, enrolled in a pregnancy study.

The CDR3 loop reads CASTPTGDSFGYTF. In DNA, the CDR3 is TGTGCCAGCACCCCGACAGGGGACAGTTTCGGCTACACCTTC. The V call is TRBV21-1, the J call TRBJ1-2; TRBD1, the table's D call, was not compared with the DNA. TRBV21-1 has pseudogene status. This CDR3 has 14 amino acids.